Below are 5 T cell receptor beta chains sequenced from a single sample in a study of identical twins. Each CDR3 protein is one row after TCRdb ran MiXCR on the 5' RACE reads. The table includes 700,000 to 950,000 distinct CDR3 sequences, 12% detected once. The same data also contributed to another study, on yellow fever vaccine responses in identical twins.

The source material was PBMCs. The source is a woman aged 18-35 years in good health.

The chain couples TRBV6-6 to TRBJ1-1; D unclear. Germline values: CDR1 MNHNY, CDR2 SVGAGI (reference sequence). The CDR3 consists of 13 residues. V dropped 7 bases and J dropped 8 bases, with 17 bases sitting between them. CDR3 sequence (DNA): TGTGCCAGCAAATACAAGGAACCGGTCGAAGCTTTCTTT. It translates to CASKYKEPVEAFF.

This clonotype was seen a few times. CDR3 sequence: CASSQPWGDFAKNIQYF. The CDR3 DNA follows: TGCGCCAGCAGCCAGCCCTGGGGGGACTTTGCCAAAAACATTCAGTACTTC. The chain carries TRBV4-1 and TRBJ2-4; weak D call: TRBD2 (6 bases). The CDR3 sequence is 17 residues long. V was pared by 3 bases and J by 1 base, with 16 bases between. From germline, CDR1 is MGHRA and CDR2 YSYEKL.

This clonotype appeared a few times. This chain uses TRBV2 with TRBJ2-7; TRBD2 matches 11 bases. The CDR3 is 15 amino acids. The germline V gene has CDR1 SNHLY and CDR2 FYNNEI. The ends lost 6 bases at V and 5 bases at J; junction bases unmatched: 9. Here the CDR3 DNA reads TGTGCCAGCAGGCCATTAGCGGGAGGGCCCCACGAGCAGTACTTC. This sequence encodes CASRPLAGGPHEQYF.

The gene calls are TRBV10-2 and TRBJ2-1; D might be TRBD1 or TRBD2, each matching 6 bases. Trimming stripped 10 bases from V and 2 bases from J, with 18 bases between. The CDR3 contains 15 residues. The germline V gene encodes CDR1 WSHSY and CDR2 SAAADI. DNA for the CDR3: TGCGCCACCTCGAGGGGGGCCCGGCCCTACAATGAGCAGTTCTTC. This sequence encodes CATSRGARPYNEQFF.

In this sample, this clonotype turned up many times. Here the CDR3 reads CASTLLVSPGELFF. In nucleotides, the CDR3 is TGTGCCAGCACTTTGTTAGTTTCCCCCGGGGAGCTGTTTTTT. The rearrangement uses TRBV12-3 or TRBV12-4 and TRBJ2-2, with no clear D. This CDR3 is built from 14 residues. V lost 7 bases to trimming and J lost 6 bases, with 15 bases between them.